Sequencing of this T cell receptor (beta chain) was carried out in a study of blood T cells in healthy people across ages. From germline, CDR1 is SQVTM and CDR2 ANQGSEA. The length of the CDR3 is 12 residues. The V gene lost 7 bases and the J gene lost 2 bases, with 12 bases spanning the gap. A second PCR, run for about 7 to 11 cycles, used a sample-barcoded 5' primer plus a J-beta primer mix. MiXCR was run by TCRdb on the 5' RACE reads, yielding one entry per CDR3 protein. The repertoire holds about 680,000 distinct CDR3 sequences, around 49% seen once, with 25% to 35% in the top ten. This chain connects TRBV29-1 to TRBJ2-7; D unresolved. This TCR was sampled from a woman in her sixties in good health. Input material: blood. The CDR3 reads CSAALSAYEQYF. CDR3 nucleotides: TGCAGCGCCGCTCTCTCGGCCTACGAGCAGTACTTC.